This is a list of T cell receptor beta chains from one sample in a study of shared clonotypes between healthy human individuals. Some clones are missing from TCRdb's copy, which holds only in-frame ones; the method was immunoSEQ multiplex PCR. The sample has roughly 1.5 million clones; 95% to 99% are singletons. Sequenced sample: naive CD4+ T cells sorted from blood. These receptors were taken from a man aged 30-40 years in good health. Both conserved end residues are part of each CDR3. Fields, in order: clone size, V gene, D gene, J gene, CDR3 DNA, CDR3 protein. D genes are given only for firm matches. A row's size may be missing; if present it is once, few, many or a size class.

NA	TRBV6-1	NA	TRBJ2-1	TGTGCCAGCAGTGAATCCAGGGTTGCTGAGCAGTTCTTC	CASSESRVAEQFF
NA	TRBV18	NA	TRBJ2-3	TGTGCCAGCTCAGGGGCGGCAGAGACGGATACGCAGTATTTT	CASSGAAETDTQYF
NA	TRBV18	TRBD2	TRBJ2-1	TGTGCCAGCTCACCACGAAAACTTAGCGGGAGCTCCTACAATGAGCAGTTCTTC	CASSPRKLSGSSYNEQFF
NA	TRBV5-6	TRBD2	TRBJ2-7	TGTGCCAGCAGCTTGGGGACTAGCGGGAGGTGGATCTACGAGCAGTACTTC	CASSLGTSGRWIYEQYF
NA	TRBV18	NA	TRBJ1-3	TGTGCCAGCTCATTTGACGGGACGTCTGGAAACACCATATATTTT	CASSFDGTSGNTIYF
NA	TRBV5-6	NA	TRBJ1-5	TGTGCCAGCAGCTTGGCAGCCTACAATCAGCCCCAGCATTTT	CASSLAAYNQPQHF
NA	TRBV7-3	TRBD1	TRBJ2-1	TGTGCCAGCAGCGCTACCACAGGGGCACCTAAGCAGTTCTTC	CASSATTGAPKQFF
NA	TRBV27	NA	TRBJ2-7	TGTGCCAGCAGTTCCCCTTCCTCAGGACTCGGGAGCTACGAGCAGTACTTC	CASSSPSSGLGSYEQYF
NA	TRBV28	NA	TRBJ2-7	TGTGCCAGCAGTTTAAGTGTGAAAGGCGGTGAGGTTTACTTC	CASSLSVKGGEVYF
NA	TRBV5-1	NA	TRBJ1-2	TGCGCCAGCAGCTTGCGCGGGGACTATGGCTACACCTTC	CASSLRGDYGYTF
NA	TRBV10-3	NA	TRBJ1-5	TGTGCCATCAGTGAGTTTCCGCAGGGAAACAATCAGCCCCAGCATTTT	CAISEFPQGNNQPQHF
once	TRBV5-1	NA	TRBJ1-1	TGCGCCAGCGGTATCGAGCGATTGACTGAAGCTTTCTTT	CASGIERLTEAFF
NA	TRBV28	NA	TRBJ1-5	TGTGCCAGCAGTTTATTGGGACGCAATCAGCCCCAGCATTTT	CASSLLGRNQPQHF
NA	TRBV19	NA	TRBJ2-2	TGTGCCAGTAGTATGGTACAGGGCGGCACCGGGGAGCTGTTTTTT	CASSMVQGGTGELFF
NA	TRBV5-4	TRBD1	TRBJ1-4	TGTGCCAGCAGCTCCCACGTCCGGGACAGTAATGAAAAACTGTTTTTT	CASSSHVRDSNEKLFF
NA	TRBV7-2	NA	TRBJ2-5	TGTGCCAGCAGCGGCCGGGACGTCGGAAGAGATGGGACCCAGTACTTC	CASSGRDVGRDGTQYF
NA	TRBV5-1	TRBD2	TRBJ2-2	TGCGCCAGCAGCCCGAGCGGGAGTAACACCGGGGAGCTGTTTTTT	CASSPSGSNTGELFF
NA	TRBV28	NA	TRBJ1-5	TGTGCCAGCAGTTTTTTAAGTCAGCCCCAGCATTTT	CASSFLSQPQHF
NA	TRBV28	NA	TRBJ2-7	TGTGCCAGCAGTGAAAGACCCTACGAGCAGTACTTC	CASSERPYEQYF
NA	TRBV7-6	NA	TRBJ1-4	TGTGCCAGCAGCGTTTCTTTCGGGGCTAAACTGTTTTTT	CASSVSFGAKLFF